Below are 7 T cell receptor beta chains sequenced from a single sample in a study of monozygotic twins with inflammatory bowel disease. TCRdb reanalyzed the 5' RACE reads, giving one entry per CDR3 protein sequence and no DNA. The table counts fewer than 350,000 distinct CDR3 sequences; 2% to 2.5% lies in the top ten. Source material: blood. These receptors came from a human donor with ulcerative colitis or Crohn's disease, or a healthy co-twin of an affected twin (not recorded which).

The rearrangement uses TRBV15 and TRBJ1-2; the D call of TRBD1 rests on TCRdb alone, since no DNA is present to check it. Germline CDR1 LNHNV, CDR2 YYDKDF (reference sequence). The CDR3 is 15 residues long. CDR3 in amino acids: CATTLDRDANYGYTF.

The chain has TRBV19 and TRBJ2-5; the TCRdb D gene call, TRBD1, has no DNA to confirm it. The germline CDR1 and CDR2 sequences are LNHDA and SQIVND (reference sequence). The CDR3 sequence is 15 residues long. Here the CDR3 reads CASSMVPRGQETQYF.

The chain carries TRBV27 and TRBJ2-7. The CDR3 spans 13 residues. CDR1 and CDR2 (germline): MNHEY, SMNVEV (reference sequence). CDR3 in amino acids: CASSLEAFYEQYF.

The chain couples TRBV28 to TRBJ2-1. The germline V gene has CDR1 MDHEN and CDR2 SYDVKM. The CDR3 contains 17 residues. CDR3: CASSFTLLASAFYGQFF.

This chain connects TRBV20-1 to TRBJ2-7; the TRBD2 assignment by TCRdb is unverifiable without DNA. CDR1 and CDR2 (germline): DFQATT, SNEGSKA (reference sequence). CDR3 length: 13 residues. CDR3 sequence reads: CSAQRERRGPSYF.

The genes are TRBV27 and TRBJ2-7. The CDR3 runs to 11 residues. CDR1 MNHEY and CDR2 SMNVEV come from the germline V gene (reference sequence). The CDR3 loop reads CASSRGYEQYF.

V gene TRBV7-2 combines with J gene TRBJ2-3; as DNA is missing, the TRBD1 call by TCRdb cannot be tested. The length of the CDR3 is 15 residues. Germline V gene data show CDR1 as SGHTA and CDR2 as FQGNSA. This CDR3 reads CASSPHGGRTDTQYF.